This is a list of T cell receptor beta chains from one sample in a study of cytomegalovirus exposure and HLA in healthy donors. Profiled with immunoSEQ multiplex PCR; TCRdb holds only in-frame clones, not every one. The sample carries some 140,000 clones, roughly 79% recorded once. Material for sequencing was PBMCs. These receptors were collected from a young man in good health and CMV-seronegative. CDR3s leave out the opening cysteine and the closing phenylalanine or tryptophan. Size is stated for part of the rows, as once, few or many counts, or as a class when the clone is expanded.

j_call: TRBJ1-2
v_call: TRBV21-1
clone_size: -
cdr3_aa: ASSNKNRVYGYT

j_call: TRBJ1-1
v_call: TRBV4-3
clone_size: -
cdr3_aa: ASSQVAGGEAF

j_call: TRBJ1-4
v_call: TRBV28
clone_size: few
cdr3_aa: ASSLRVTGRVKKLF

j_call: TRBJ2-1
v_call: TRBV2
clone_size: once
cdr3_aa: ASSRGGTGDYNEQF

j_call: TRBJ1-1
v_call: TRBV4-3
clone_size: -
cdr3_aa: ASSLPGYTEAF

j_call: TRBJ2-2
v_call: TRBV19
clone_size: few
cdr3_aa: ASSILGQNTGELF

j_call: TRBJ2-4
v_call: TRBV4-2
clone_size: once
cdr3_aa: ASSQGPGPLVAKNIQY

j_call: -
v_call: TRBV27
clone_size: -
cdr3_aa: ASSLVAGGPYEQY

j_call: TRBJ2-1
v_call: TRBV7-2
clone_size: -
cdr3_aa: ASSLSRVRIASYNEQF

j_call: -
v_call: TRBV7-2
clone_size: -
cdr3_aa: ASSSDNYEQY

j_call: TRBJ1-3
v_call: TRBV2
clone_size: few
cdr3_aa: ASSTRVAGNTIY

j_call: TRBJ1-1
v_call: TRBV5-6
clone_size: few
cdr3_aa: ASSLAEVLNTEAF

j_call: TRBJ2-7
v_call: TRBV7-6
clone_size: -
cdr3_aa: ASSSGTGSYEQY

j_call: TRBJ2-7
v_call: TRBV5-5
clone_size: -
cdr3_aa: ASSFGGGGQSSYEQY

j_call: TRBJ2-2
v_call: TRBV5-1
clone_size: few
cdr3_aa: ASSFRWNTGELF

j_call: TRBJ2-2
v_call: TRBV2
clone_size: few
cdr3_aa: ASSGTNGELF

j_call: TRBJ2-2
v_call: TRBV5-5
clone_size: once
cdr3_aa: ASSLDPLTGELF

j_call: -
v_call: TRBV30
clone_size: -
cdr3_aa: AWNYRSSYEQY

j_call: TRBJ2-7
v_call: TRBV9
clone_size: -
cdr3_aa: ASSASGLRDWHEQY

j_call: TRBJ2-7
v_call: TRBV7-9
clone_size: -
cdr3_aa: SSSSQGYEQY

j_call: TRBJ1-5
v_call: TRBV5-1
clone_size: -
cdr3_aa: ASSPTGGENNQPQH

j_call: TRBJ1-1
v_call: TRBV7-9
clone_size: -
cdr3_aa: ASSLVGRGTEAF

j_call: TRBJ1-3
v_call: TRBV7-2
clone_size: once
cdr3_aa: ASSPWTGAGNTIY

j_call: TRBJ2-7
v_call: TRBV6-6
clone_size: -
cdr3_aa: ASSSGAPIYEQY

j_call: TRBJ2-7
v_call: TRBV5-1
clone_size: few
cdr3_aa: ASSLGQGAPEQY

j_call: TRBJ2-4
v_call: TRBV10-2
clone_size: -
cdr3_aa: ASIPLAEIAKNIQY

j_call: TRBJ1-2
v_call: TRBV4-3
clone_size: -
cdr3_aa: ASSHTLSYGYT

j_call: TRBJ1-2
v_call: TRBV29-1
clone_size: -
cdr3_aa: SVGTGRDHGYT

j_call: TRBJ2-1
v_call: TRBV7-7
clone_size: -
cdr3_aa: ASSLDQGGEQF

j_call: TRBJ1-2
v_call: TRBV13
clone_size: -
cdr3_aa: ASSLEQGAFEGVPDYGYT

j_call: TRBJ2-7
v_call: TRBV4-1
clone_size: -
cdr3_aa: ASSQERAVVYEQY

j_call: TRBJ2-7
v_call: TRBV4-2
clone_size: -
cdr3_aa: ASSQEEVRGPYEQY

j_call: TRBJ1-3
v_call: TRBV9
clone_size: -
cdr3_aa: ASSVTDSGNTIY

j_call: TRBJ1-4
v_call: TRBV5-8
clone_size: -
cdr3_aa: ASSFGTGNEKLF

j_call: TRBJ1-1
v_call: TRBV18
clone_size: -
cdr3_aa: ASSPLQGYEAF

j_call: TRBJ2-3
v_call: TRBV6-4
clone_size: -
cdr3_aa: ASSASEGPDTQY

j_call: TRBJ1-2
v_call: TRBV7-2
clone_size: -
cdr3_aa: ASSLRGTGGTIHPYGYT

j_call: TRBJ2-7
v_call: TRBV2
clone_size: -
cdr3_aa: ASTGLADSYEQY

j_call: TRBJ2-2
v_call: TRBV5-1
clone_size: -
cdr3_aa: ASSLRTGGNTGELF

j_call: TRBJ1-5
v_call: TRBV19
clone_size: -
cdr3_aa: ASSIESENQPQH

j_call: TRBJ2-7
v_call: TRBV6-5
clone_size: -
cdr3_aa: ASTLAGGRSYEQY

j_call: TRBJ2-5
v_call: TRBV9
clone_size: -
cdr3_aa: ASSVSDSDAMKTQY

j_call: TRBJ2-1
v_call: TRBV4-3
clone_size: -
cdr3_aa: ASSQVSYNEQF

j_call: TRBJ1-4
v_call: TRBV29-1
clone_size: -
cdr3_aa: SVGQGDEKLF

j_call: TRBJ2-7
v_call: TRBV27
clone_size: -
cdr3_aa: ASRDWIRQGAWGEQY

j_call: TRBJ1-2
v_call: TRBV7-2
clone_size: -
cdr3_aa: ASSFPQAGRSYT

j_call: TRBJ1-2
v_call: TRBV4-1
clone_size: -
cdr3_aa: ASSQEGGAGGSNYGYT

j_call: TRBJ1-2
v_call: TRBV23-1
clone_size: -
cdr3_aa: ASSHHSNRERDSYGYT

j_call: TRBJ2-7
v_call: TRBV29-1
clone_size: -
cdr3_aa: SVEGTDYEQY

j_call: TRBJ2-7
v_call: TRBV9
clone_size: -
cdr3_aa: ASSADREVENEQY

j_call: TRBJ2-2
v_call: TRBV5-4
clone_size: -
cdr3_aa: ASSFEANTGELF

j_call: TRBJ2-4
v_call: TRBV6-5
clone_size: -
cdr3_aa: ASSYPGEGNIQY

j_call: TRBJ2-1
v_call: TRBV7-9
clone_size: -
cdr3_aa: ASSLGGLAGSYNEQF

j_call: TRBJ2-7
v_call: TRBV18
clone_size: -
cdr3_aa: ASLASTARGGEQY

j_call: TRBJ1-1
v_call: TRBV9
clone_size: -
cdr3_aa: ASSVGSGGVTEAF

j_call: TRBJ1-1
v_call: TRBV19
clone_size: -
cdr3_aa: ASTRGFTTEAF

j_call: TRBJ2-2
v_call: TRBV27
clone_size: -
cdr3_aa: ASSLWGPGELF

j_call: TRBJ2-3
v_call: TRBV5-1
clone_size: -
cdr3_aa: ASSLEVRDSTDTQY

j_call: TRBJ1-2
v_call: TRBV6-5
clone_size: -
cdr3_aa: ASSSDRGLGYGYT